The 13 T cell receptor beta chains reported below all come from one sample, sequenced in a study of T cell responses to AZD1222 COVID-19 vaccine. Profiling relied on immunoSEQ multiplex PCR, and the TCRdb table lists in-frame clones only, not all of them. In the table there are about 140,000 clones, more than 85% of which are singletons. The specimen was peripheral blood, collected 28 days after the second AZD1222 dose. These receptors originate from an adult who received the AZD1222 COVID-19 vaccine.

V and J are TRBV19 and TRBJ1-5; D remains unclear. The V gene lost 9 bases and the J gene lost 7 bases, with 16 bases spanning the gap. Germline values: CDR1 LNHDA, CDR2 SQIVND (reference sequence). This CDR3 contains 13 residues. This chain's CDR3 is CARRREGEQPQHF. CDR3 sequence (DNA): TGTGCCAGGAGGCGGGAGGGAGAACAGCCCCAGCATTTT.

The genes are TRBV4-2 and TRBJ2-2; 12 bases align to TRBD2. The trim removed 1 base at V and 4 bases at J, leaving 7 bases unmatched. The V gene's germline CDR1 is LGHNA and CDR2 YNFKEQ. The CDR3 is 18 amino acids. DNA of the CDR3: TGTGCCAGCAGCCAAGTAGGGCTAGCGGGAGGGAGCACCGGGGAGCTGTTTTTT. Translated, it gives CASSQVGLAGGSTGELFF.

The table lists this clone with a count of one. The chain links TRBV13 to TRBJ1-1; D unresolved. This CDR3 has 14 residues. Germline assignment: CDR1 PRHDT and CDR2 FYEKMQ (reference sequence). V was shortened by 4 bases and J by 2 bases, with 11 bases between the two germline ends. In DNA form, the CDR3 reads TGTGCCAGCAGCTCAGGACTAATTAACACTGAAGCTTTCTTT. Translation gives CASSSGLINTEAFF.

The chain carries TRBV27 and TRBJ2-7; 12 bases are a match to TRBD1. The V segment lost 4 bases and the J segment 6 bases; nucleotides outside the gene matches: 7. CDR1 is MNHEY and CDR2 is SMNVEV in the germline V gene (reference sequence). The CDR3 extends over 15 amino acids. CDR3 bases: TGTGCCAGCAGTTGGGGGGGGACAGGGGGCCTCGAGCAGTACTTC. Translating it yields CASSWGGTGGLEQYF.

The J gene is TRBJ2-3, the V gene TRBV9, with 8 bases aligning to TRBD1. CDR1 is SGDLS and CDR2 is YYNGEE in the germline V gene. This CDR3 has 15 amino acids. Germline trimming cut 3 bases from V and 2 bases from J; bases unmatched to any gene: 5. CDR3 DNA: TGTGCCAGCAGCGCGGGACAGGTGGACACAGATACGCAGTATTTT. It specifies CASSAGQVDTDTQYF.

This chain uses TRBV10-3 with TRBJ2-1; D is undetermined. The CDR3 is made up of 11 amino acids. V lost 7 bases to trimming and J lost 7 bases, with 8 bases between them. From germline, CDR1 is ENHRY and CDR2 SYGVKD. Here the CDR3 reads CAITSGNEQFF. DNA for the CDR3: TGTGCCATCACTTCCGGGAATGAGCAGTTCTTC.

The chain joins TRBV11-3 to TRBJ2-1, with D perhaps TRBD1 (6 bases). The CDR3 spans 17 residues. V lost 4 bases to trimming and J lost 5 bases, with 21 bases between them. The germline CDR1 and CDR2 sequences are SGHNT and YENEEA. The CDR3 loop reads CASSSFHRVGGDNEQFF. The CDR3, as DNA: TGTGCCAGCAGCTCCTTTCACAGGGTTGGGGGAGACAATGAGCAGTTCTTC. Variable domain in full (rest from reference TRBV11-3 and TRBJ2-1): EAGVVQSPRYKIIEKKQPVAFWCNPISGHNTLYWYLQNLGQGPELLIRYENEEAVDDSQLPKDRFSAERLKGVDSTLKIQPAELGDSAVYLCASSSFHRVGGDNEQFFGPGTRLTVL.

The gene calls are TRBV2 and TRBJ2-5; 8 positions match TRBD1. Germline V gene data show CDR1 as SNHLY and CDR2 as FYNNEI. Unmatched junction bases numbered 13, after V lost 7 bases and J lost 9 bases. This CDR3 is built from 14 residues. CDR3 in DNA: TGTGCCAGCATGGAGACAGGGGCCCCCACGGCCCAGTACTTC. Amino acids: CASMETGAPTAQYF.

V usage is TRBV4-3 and J usage is TRBJ2-3; D is uncertain. V lost 0 bases, J lost 6 bases, and 13 bases lay in between. Germline CDR1 LGHNA, CDR2 YSLEER. This CDR3 comprises 15 residues. Here the CDR3 reads CASSQDSLVSDTQYF. The DNA of the CDR3 is TGCGCCAGCAGCCAAGATAGCCTAGTCAGTGATACGCAGTATTTT.

The gene calls are TRBV2 and TRBJ2-3; 9 bases align to TRBD2. The CDR3 covers 14 residues. V dropped 6 bases and J dropped 4; count of bases not matched to a gene: 5. Per germline, CDR1 SNHLY and CDR2 FYNNEI. The CDR3 DNA follows: TGTGCCAGCAGGGATCAGCGGGAGGCAGATACGCAGTATTTT. Its protein is CASRDQREADTQYF.

CDR3: CASSLGGGFGYTF. In DNA, the CDR3 is TGTGCCAGCAGCCTCGGGGGGGGCTTTGGCTACACCTTC. V and J are TRBV5-6 and TRBJ1-2; D is perhaps TRBD1 (6 bases). The CDR3 loop spans 13 amino acids. The germline CDR1 and CDR2 sequences are SGHDT and YYEEEE. V was trimmed by 4 bases and J by 7 bases, leaving 14 bases between them.

The rearrangement joins TRBV7-3 to TRBJ2-2; 7 positions agree with TRBD2. The germline CDR1 and CDR2 sequences are SGHTA and FQGTGA. J was trimmed by 5 bases and V by 0 bases; bases with no gene match: 0. This CDR3 spans 14 amino acids. CDR3 in amino acids: CASSLTRGTGELFF. The CDR3 coding sequence is TGTGCCAGCAGCTTAACGCGGGGGACCGGGGAGCTGTTTTTT. Based on the CDR3 plus reference TRBV7-3 and TRBJ2-2, the full variable domain is GAGVSQTPSNKVTEKGKYVELRCDPISGHTALYWYRQSLGQGPEFLIYFQGTGAADDSGLPNDRFFAVRPEGSVSTLKIQRTERGDSAVYLCASSLTRGTGELFFGEGSRLTVL.

This chain joins TRBV1 and TRBJ1-1; TRBD1 is taken as the D call from the table, unchecked against the DNA. TRBV1 is annotated as a pseudogene. The CDR3 has 14 residues. The CDR3 nucleotides are TGCACCAGCAGCCAGCATTCAGGGATCGCTGAAGCTTTCTTT. The encoded protein is CTSSQHSGIAEAFF.